The 24 T cell receptor beta chains given below trace back to one sample, sequenced in a study of T cells after posttransplantation cyclophosphamide. Profiling relied on immunoSEQ multiplex PCR, and the TCRdb table lists in-frame clones only, not all of them. The sample presents approximately 39,000 clones, none singletons. Sample: PBMCs. All receptors come from a man aged 45 to 65 in good health, CMV-negative, and a related stem cell transplant donor.

This clone was counted between two and nine times. V gene TRBV7-3 combines with J gene TRBJ2-1; 10 nucleotides match TRBD2. The trim removed 5 bases at V and 3 bases at J, leaving 4 bases unmatched. Germline CDR1 and CDR2: SGHTA and FQGTGA. The CDR3 sequence is 15 residues long. This CDR3 reads CASSSRLAGYNEQFF. CDR3 nucleotides: TGTGCCAGCAGCAGCCGACTAGCGGGCTACAATGAGCAGTTCTTC.

This clone showed up many times. The gene calls are TRBV6-4 and TRBJ1-2; a weak D match, TRBD1 (5 bases). The germline V gene has CDR1 MRHNA and CDR2 SNTAGT. The V gene lost 0 bases and the J gene lost 6 bases, with 11 bases spanning the gap. The CDR3 is 14 residues long. The CDR3 DNA reads TGTGCCAGCAGTGACTCGGCAGGGTTGAATGGCTACACCTTC. Its translation: CASSDSAGLNGYTF.

The rearrangement links TRBV7-2 to TRBJ2-5, with unresolved D. The DNA end is more similar to TRBJ2-7, so the J call may be wrong. Per germline, CDR1 SGHTA and CDR2 FQGNSA. The length of the CDR3 is 14 residues. The CDR3 region is CASSLVRSSYEQYF. The CDR3 region has the DNA TGTGCCAGCAGCTTAGTCCGGAGCTCCTACGAGCAGTACTTC.

This clone came up a few times. V gene TRBV7-9 combines with J gene TRBJ2-1; TRBD2 matches 13 bases. The CDR3 is 16 residues long. Germline lookup yields CDR1 SEHNR and CDR2 FQNEAQ (reference sequence). V dropped 4 bases and J dropped 6; count of bases not matched to a gene: 6. In DNA form, the CDR3 reads TGTGCCAGCAGCTCCCCCCGGACTAGCGGGAGCAATGAGCAGTTCTTC. This sequence encodes CASSSPRTSGSNEQFF.

This clone was detected ten times or more. V is TRBV18 and J is TRBJ2-7; 10 bases fit TRBD2. This CDR3 spans 18 amino acids. Germline CDR1 KGHSH, CDR2 LQKENI. Trimming removed 2 bases from V and 0 bases from J; junction bases left unmatched: 10. The CDR3 region is CASSPFLGVAGGSYEQYF. CDR3 DNA sequence: TGTGCCAGCTCACCATTCCTTGGGGTAGCGGGAGGCTCCTACGAGCAGTACTTC.

This clone was picked up many times. V usage is TRBV7-8 and J usage is TRBJ2-2; 7 nucleotides match TRBD2. The CDR3 contains 17 residues. The V gene's germline CDR1 is SGHVS and CDR2 FQNEAQ. The ends lost 5 bases at V and 5 bases at J; junction bases unmatched: 14. CDR3 protein: CASSPGGGLPGTGELFF. In DNA, the CDR3 is TGTGCCAGCAGCCCCGGTGGGGGACTACCGGGGACCGGGGAGCTGTTTTTT.

This clone was seen a handful of times. The genes are TRBV19 and TRBJ2-2; unclear D gene. The CDR3 is 12 amino acids. Looked up from germline, CDR1 is LNHDA and CDR2 is SQIVND (reference sequence). The ends were cut back, 4 bases at V and 6 bases at J, with 6 bases in the middle. The CDR3 nucleotides read TGTGCCAGTAGTAGGGCGCCCGGGGAGCTGTTTTTT. Translated, it gives CASSRAPGELFF.

This clone was detected many times. The chain recombines TRBV27 with TRBJ2-2; 7 nucleotides match TRBD1. V shed 9 bases, J shed 3 bases, and the junction held 7 bases outside the gene matches. Germline lookup yields CDR1 MNHEY and CDR2 SMNVEV (reference sequence). The CDR3 has 14 amino acids. Here the CDR3 reads CASRPTGHTGELFF. Written as DNA, the CDR3 is TGTGCCAGTAGACCGACAGGGCACACCGGGGAGCTGTTTTTT.

This clone was recorded many times. V and J are TRBV19 and TRBJ1-4; D remains ambiguous. CDR1 and CDR2 from the germline V gene are LNHDA and SQIVND (reference sequence). The V end lost 5 bases, the J end lost 8 bases, and 18 bases lay between the germline ends. The CDR3 is 15 residues long. CDR3 residues: CASSSYASSGEKLFF. The CDR3 nucleotides read TGTGCCAGTAGTTCCTACGCTTCTTCGGGGGAAAAACTGTTTTTT. The variable domain in full, completed from reference TRBV19 and TRBJ1-4, reads DGGITQSPKYLFRKEGQNVTLSCEQNLNHDAMYWYRQDPGQGLRLIYYSQIVNDFQKGDIAEGYSVSREKKESFPLTVTSAQKNPTAFYLCASSSYASSGEKLFFGSGTQLSVL.

The table lists this clone with many counts. The rearrangement joins TRBV11-2 to TRBJ2-7; 8 bases agree with TRBD2. In germline, CDR1 is SGHAT, CDR2 FQNNGV. V gave up 3 bases and J gave up 1 base; unmatched junction bases: 17. The CDR3 extends over 19 amino acids. The CDR3 protein is CASSFQDPRTGGESYEQYF. For the CDR3, the DNA is TGTGCCAGCAGCTTTCAAGACCCTCGGACGGGGGGGGAGTCCTACGAGCAGTACTTC.

This clone was counted many times. Additional DNA sequences in this sample encode the identical CDR3. The gene calls are TRBV9 and TRBJ1-2; no definite D call. Between the trimmed V and J ends, which lost 1 base and 0 bases, there was a span of 10 bases. The CDR3 consists of 15 residues. CDR1 is SGDLS and CDR2 is YYNGEE in the germline V gene. CDR3 sequence reads: CASSVMAVTNYGYTF. CDR3 DNA: TGTGCCAGCAGCGTAATGGCAGTGACTAACTATGGCTACACCTTC.

This clone was detected many times. The V call is TRBV7-2, the J call TRBJ2-7, with TRBD2 matching over 10 bases. The CDR3 contains 16 residues. The ends lost 2 bases at V and 1 base at J; junction bases unmatched: 5. Germline-derived CDR1 and CDR2 are SGHTA and FQGNSA. CDR3 nucleotides: TGTGCCAGCAGCTTAAGGGCTAGCGGGGGATCCTACGAGCAGTACTTC. It specifies CASSLRASGGSYEQYF.

This clone was found a few times. The J gene is TRBJ1-3, the V gene TRBV7-2, with D unclear. Per germline, CDR1 SGHTA and CDR2 FQGNSA. The CDR3 sequence is 15 residues long. V was pared by 4 bases and J by 0 bases, with 10 bases between. The CDR3 bases are TGTGCCAGCAGCTCCAACTACCGCTCTGGAAACACCATATATTTT. As protein: CASSSNYRSGNTIYF. The full variable domain, its missing parts supplied by reference TRBV7-2 and TRBJ1-3, is GAGVSQSPSNKVTEKGKDVELRCDPISGHTALYWYRQSLGQGLEFLIYFQGNSAPDKSGLPSDRFSAERTGGSVSTLTIQRTQQEDSAVYLCASSSNYRSGNTIYFGEGSWLTVV.

This clone showed up many times. The chain combines TRBV6-1 with TRBJ1-1; D is unresolved. The germline V and J ends were trimmed by 6 bases and 8 bases, with 7 bases remaining between them. The CDR3 spans 10 residues. Per the germline V gene, CDR1 is MNHNS and CDR2 is SASEGT. This CDR3 reads CASRREEAFF. In DNA form, the CDR3 reads TGTGCCAGCAGACGCGAAGAAGCTTTCTTT.

This clone was detected ten times or more. The chain employs TRBV18 and TRBJ1-2; D ambiguous. Germline assignment: CDR1 KGHSH and CDR2 LQKENI. V gave up 6 bases and J gave up 8 bases, with 16 bases separating them. This CDR3 comprises 13 residues. The CDR3 is CASSPSEVEGYTF. In DNA, the CDR3 is TGTGCCAGCTCCCCCTCCGAGGTTGAGGGCTACACCTTC.

This clone was found many times. The V call is TRBV5-4, the J call TRBJ2-3; 7 nucleotides align to TRBD2. This CDR3 spans 16 amino acids. J was trimmed by 2 bases and V by 3 bases; bases with no gene match: 9. Looked up from germline, CDR1 is SGHNT and CDR2 is YYREEE (reference sequence). This chain's CDR3 is CASSWGSSGITDTQYF. CDR3 sequence (DNA): TGTGCCAGCAGCTGGGGATCTAGCGGTATCACAGATACGCAGTATTTT.

This clone was recorded many times. The chain recombines TRBV7-2 with TRBJ2-7, with TRBD1 as a possible D gene (6 bases). Germline V gives CDR1 SGHTA, CDR2 FQGNSA. This CDR3 has 15 amino acids. V lost 5 bases and J lost 1, with 15 bases in between. As DNA, the CDR3 is TGTGCCAGCAGCCTACCTACAGGGCTTTCCTACGAGCAGTACTTC. This sequence encodes CASSLPTGLSYEQYF.

Ten or more counts support this clone. This chain uses TRBV9 with TRBJ2-1; 9 positions agree with TRBD2. The CDR3 has 14 residues. V lost 5 bases and J lost 1; bases outside the gene matches: 1. Germline CDR1 is SGDLS and CDR2 is YYNGEE. CDR3 nucleotide sequence: TGTGCCAGCAGAGCGGGAGGTTCCTACAATGAGCAGTTCTTC. Its protein is CASRAGGSYNEQFF.

This clone was picked up many times. This chain links TRBV6-5 with TRBJ1-2, with TRBD1 matching over 8 bases. V shed 6 bases and J 3 bases; nucleotides not matched to a gene: 6. Germline V gene sequence: CDR1 MNHEY, CDR2 SVGAGI. This CDR3 has 14 amino acids. The CDR3 coding sequence is TGTGCCAGCAGACGCGAGGGACAGGACTATGGCTACACCTTC. Translation gives CASRREGQDYGYTF.

The rearrangement uses TRBV7-8 and TRBJ1-2; D is uncertain. Germline-derived CDR1 and CDR2 are SGHVS and FQNEAQ. The length of the CDR3 is 13 residues. Trimming shortened V by 3 bases and J by 5 bases, and 10 bases separated the two germline ends. The CDR3 DNA follows: TGTGCCAGCAGCTTTCGGGTCGAATATGGCTACACCTTC. As protein: CASSFRVEYGYTF.

The chain recombines TRBV11-1 with TRBJ2-1; 11 bases line up with TRBD1. Trimming removed 5 bases from V and 3 bases from J; junction bases left unmatched: 3. CDR1 SGHAT and CDR2 FQDESV come from the germline V gene (reference sequence). The CDR3 has 15 amino acids. The CDR3 protein is CASSLGQGDYNEQFF. CDR3 sequence (DNA): TGTGCCAGCAGCCTGGGACAGGGGGACTACAATGAGCAGTTCTTC.

This clone was counted ten times or more. This rearrangement joins TRBV27 to TRBJ2-5; 12 nucleotides match TRBD2. The CDR3 totals 16 residues. After removal of 0 bases from V and 6 bases from J, the junction contained 5 bases not matched to a gene. The germline V gene encodes CDR1 MNHEY and CDR2 SMNVEV (reference sequence). CDR3 DNA: TGTGCCAGCAGTTTATCTCCTAGCGGGGGGGTGAAGACCCAGTACTTC. Protein sequence: CASSLSPSGGVKTQYF.

The V gene is TRBV29-1, the J gene TRBJ2-7; 7 nucleotides line up with TRBD2. The CDR3 is 14 residues long. The V gene's germline CDR1 is SQVTM and CDR2 ANQGSEA. The trim removed 6 bases at V and 6 bases at J, leaving 14 bases unmatched. The CDR3 spells CSVAWGGSMGEQYF. The CDR3 DNA reads as TGCAGCGTGGCCTGGGGCGGGAGTATGGGCGAGCAGTACTTC.

This clone was detected many times. The gene calls are TRBV5-4 and TRBJ2-1; 8 bases line up with TRBD2. The CDR3 sequence is 15 residues long. The germline V gene encodes CDR1 SGHNT and CDR2 YYREEE (reference sequence). The J segment lost 4 bases and the V segment lost 1 base, leaving 4 bases of the junction unmatched. The CDR3 DNA reads as TGTGCCAGCAGCTTGCGGGGGGGGCCTTACAATGAGCAGTTCTTC. Protein sequence: CASSLRGGPYNEQFF.